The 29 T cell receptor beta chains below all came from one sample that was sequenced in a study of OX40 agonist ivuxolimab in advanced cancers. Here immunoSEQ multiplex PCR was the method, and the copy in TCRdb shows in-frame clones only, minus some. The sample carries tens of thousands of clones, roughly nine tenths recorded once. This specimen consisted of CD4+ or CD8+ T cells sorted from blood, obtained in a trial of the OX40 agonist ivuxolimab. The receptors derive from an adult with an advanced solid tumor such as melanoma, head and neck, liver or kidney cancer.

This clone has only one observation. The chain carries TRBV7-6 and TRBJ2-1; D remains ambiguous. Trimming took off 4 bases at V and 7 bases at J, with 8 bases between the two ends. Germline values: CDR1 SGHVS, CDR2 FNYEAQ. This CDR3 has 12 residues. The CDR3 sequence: CASSSVGNEQFF. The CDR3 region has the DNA TGTGCCAGCAGCTCAGTGGGGAATGAGCAGTTCTTC.

CDR3 sequence: CASSEARRNYEQYF. Written as DNA, the CDR3 is TGTGCCAGCAGTGAAGCGCGGCGTAACTACGAGCAGTACTTC. The chain recombines TRBV6-1 with TRBJ2-7; the D is unclear. Deletions cut 0 bases from V and 3 bases from J, with 9 bases between. Germline lookup yields CDR1 MNHNS and CDR2 SASEGT. This CDR3 comprises 14 residues.

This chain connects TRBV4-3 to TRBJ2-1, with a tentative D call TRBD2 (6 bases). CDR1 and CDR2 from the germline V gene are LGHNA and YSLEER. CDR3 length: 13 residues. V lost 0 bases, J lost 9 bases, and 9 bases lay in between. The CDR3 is CASSQDGGFEQFF. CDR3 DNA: TGCGCCAGCAGCCAAGATGGGGGGTTTGAGCAGTTCTTC.

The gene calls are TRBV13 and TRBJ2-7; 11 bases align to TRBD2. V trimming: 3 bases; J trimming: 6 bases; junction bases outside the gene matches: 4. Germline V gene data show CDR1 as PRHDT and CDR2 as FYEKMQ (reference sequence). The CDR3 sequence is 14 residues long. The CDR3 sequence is CASSFSGRAGEQYF. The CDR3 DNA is TGTGCCAGCAGCTTTAGCGGGAGGGCCGGCGAGCAGTACTTC.

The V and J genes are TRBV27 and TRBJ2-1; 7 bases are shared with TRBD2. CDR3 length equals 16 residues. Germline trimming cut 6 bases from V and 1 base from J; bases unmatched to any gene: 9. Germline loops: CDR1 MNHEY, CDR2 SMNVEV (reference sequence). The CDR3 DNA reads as TGTGCCAGCAGGGTGAATAGCGGGTGGTCCTACAATGAGCAGTTCTTC. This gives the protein CASRVNSGWSYNEQFF.

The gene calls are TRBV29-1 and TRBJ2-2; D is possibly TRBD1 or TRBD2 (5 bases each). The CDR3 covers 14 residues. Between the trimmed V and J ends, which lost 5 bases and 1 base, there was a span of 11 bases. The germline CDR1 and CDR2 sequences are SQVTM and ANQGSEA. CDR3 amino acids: CSVKGDQNTGELFF. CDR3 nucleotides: TGCAGCGTTAAAGGGGACCAGAACACCGGGGAGCTGTTTTTT.

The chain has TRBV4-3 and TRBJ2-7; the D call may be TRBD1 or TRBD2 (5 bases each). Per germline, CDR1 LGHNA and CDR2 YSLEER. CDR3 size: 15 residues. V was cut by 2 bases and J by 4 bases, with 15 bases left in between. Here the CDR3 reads CASSQQRTGLYEQYF. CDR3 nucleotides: TGCGCCAGCAGCCAACAAAGGACGGGGCTATACGAGCAGTACTTC.

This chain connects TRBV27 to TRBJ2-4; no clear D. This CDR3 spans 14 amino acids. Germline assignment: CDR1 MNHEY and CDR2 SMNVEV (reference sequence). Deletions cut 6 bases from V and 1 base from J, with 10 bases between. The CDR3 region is CASSPTPAKNIQYF. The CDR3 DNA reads TGTGCCAGCAGCCCGACACCGGCCAAAAACATTCAGTACTTC.

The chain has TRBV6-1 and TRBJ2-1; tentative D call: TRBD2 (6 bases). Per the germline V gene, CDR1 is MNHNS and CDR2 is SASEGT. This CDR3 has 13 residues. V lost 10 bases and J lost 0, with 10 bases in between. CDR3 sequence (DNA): TGTGCCACCCTCGGGAGCTCCTACAATGAGCAGTTCTTC. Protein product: CATLGSSYNEQFF.

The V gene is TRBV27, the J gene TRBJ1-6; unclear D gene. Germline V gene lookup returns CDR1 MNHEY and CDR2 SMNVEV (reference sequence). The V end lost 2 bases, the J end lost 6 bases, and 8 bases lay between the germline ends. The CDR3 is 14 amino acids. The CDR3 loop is CASSLRTANSPLHF. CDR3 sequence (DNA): TGTGCCAGCAGTTTACGGACCGCTAATTCACCCCTCCACTTT.

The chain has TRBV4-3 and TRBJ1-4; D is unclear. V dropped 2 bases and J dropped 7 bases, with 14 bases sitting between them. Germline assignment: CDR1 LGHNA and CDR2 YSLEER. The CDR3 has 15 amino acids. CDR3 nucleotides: TGCGCCAGCAGCCAATCCTGGGAGGGAAGTGAAAAACTGTTTTTT. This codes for CASSQSWEGSEKLFF.

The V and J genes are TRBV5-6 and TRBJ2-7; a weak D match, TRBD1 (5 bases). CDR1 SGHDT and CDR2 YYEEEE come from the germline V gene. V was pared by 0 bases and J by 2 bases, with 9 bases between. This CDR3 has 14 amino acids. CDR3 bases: TGTGCCAGCAGCTTGGTACAGGCCGCCTACGAGCAGTACTTC. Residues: CASSLVQAAYEQYF.

The CDR3 nucleotides are TGTGCCAGCAGGCAGGGATCAGATACGCAGTATTTT. Its protein is CASRQGSDTQYF. The chain couples TRBV4-2 to TRBJ2-3; a possible D gene is TRBD1 (5 bases). V was cut by 6 bases and J by 4 bases, with 8 bases left in between. Germline V gene data show CDR1 as LGHNA and CDR2 as YNFKEQ. This CDR3 comprises 12 residues.

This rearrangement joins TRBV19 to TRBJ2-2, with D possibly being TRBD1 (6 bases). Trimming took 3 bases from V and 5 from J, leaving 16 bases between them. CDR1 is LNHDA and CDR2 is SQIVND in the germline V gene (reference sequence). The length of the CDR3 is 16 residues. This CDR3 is CASSMLNSQGTGELFF. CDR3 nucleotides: TGTGCCAGTAGTATGTTGAACTCCCAGGGGACCGGGGAGCTGTTTTTT.

The CDR3 here is CASSYDRKRFSYEQYF. In DNA form, the CDR3 reads TGTGCCAGCAGTTACGACCGTAAGAGGTTTTCCTACGAGCAGTACTTC. The genes are TRBV6-5 and TRBJ2-7; no firm D call. The length of the CDR3 is 16 residues. Trimming took 2 bases from V and 1 from J, leaving 15 bases between them. Looked up from germline, CDR1 is MNHEY and CDR2 is SVGAGI.

This CDR3 reads CASRDKTVTGDTQYF. CDR3 coding DNA: TGTGCCAGCAGAGATAAGACAGTGACGGGGGATACGCAGTATTTT. The chain recombines TRBV6-6 with TRBJ2-3; D tentatively reads TRBD1 or TRBD2 (5 bases each). From germline, CDR1 is MNHNY and CDR2 SVGAGI (reference sequence). The germline V and J ends were trimmed by 6 bases and 6 bases, with 19 bases remaining between them. The CDR3 has 15 residues.

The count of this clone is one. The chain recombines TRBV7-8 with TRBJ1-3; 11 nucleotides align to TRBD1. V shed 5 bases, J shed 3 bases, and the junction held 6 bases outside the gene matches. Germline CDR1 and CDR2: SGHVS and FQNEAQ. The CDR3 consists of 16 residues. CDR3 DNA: TGTGCCAGCAGCCTCCGGACAGGGGGCTTTGGAAACACCATATATTTT. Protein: CASSLRTGGFGNTIYF.

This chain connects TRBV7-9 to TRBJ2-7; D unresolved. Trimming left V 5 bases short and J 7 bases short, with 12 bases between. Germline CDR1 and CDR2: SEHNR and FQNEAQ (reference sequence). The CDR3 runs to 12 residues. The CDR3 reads CASSPTELEQYF. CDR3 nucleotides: TGTGCCAGCAGCCCTACGGAGTTAGAGCAGTACTTC.

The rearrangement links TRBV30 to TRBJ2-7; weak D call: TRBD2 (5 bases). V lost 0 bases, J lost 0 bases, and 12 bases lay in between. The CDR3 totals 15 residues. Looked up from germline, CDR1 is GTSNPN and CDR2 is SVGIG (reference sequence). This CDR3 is CAWSVGLAHSYEQYF. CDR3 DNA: TGTGCCTGGAGTGTAGGACTCGCCCACTCCTACGAGCAGTACTTC. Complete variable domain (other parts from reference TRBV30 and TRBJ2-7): SQTIHQWPATLVQPVGSPLSLECTVEGTSNPNLYWYRQAAGRGLQLLFYSVGIGQISSEVPQNLSASRPQDRQFILSSKKLLLSDSGFYLCAWSVGLAHSYEQYFGPGTRLTVT.

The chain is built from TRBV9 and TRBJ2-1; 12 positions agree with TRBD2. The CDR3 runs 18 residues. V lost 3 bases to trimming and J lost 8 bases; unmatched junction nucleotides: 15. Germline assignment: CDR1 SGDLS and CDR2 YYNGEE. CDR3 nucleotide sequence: TGTGCCAGCAGCGAGGGAGGATCTAGCGGGAGGGCCGAGGATGAGCAGTTCTTC. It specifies CASSEGGSSGRAEDEQFF.

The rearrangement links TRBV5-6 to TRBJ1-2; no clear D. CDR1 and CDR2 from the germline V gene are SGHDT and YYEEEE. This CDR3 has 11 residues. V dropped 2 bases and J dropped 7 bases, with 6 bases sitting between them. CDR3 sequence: CASSFGSGYTF. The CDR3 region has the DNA TGTGCCAGCAGCTTTGGCAGTGGCTACACCTTC.

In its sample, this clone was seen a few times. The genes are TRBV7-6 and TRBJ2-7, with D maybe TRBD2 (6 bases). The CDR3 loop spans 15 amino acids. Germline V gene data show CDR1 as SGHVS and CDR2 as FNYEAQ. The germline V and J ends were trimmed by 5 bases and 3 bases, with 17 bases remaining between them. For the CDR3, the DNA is TGTGCCAGCAGCCCGGCCGGGACTGGCCTCTACGAGCAGTACTTC. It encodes CASSPAGTGLYEQYF.

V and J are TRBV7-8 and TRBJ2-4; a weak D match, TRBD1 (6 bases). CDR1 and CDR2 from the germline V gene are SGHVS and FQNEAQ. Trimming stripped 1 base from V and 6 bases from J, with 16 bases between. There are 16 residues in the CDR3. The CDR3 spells CASSLGWGRAGNIQYF. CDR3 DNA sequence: TGTGCCAGCAGCTTAGGATGGGGGCGGGCCGGAAACATTCAGTACTTC.

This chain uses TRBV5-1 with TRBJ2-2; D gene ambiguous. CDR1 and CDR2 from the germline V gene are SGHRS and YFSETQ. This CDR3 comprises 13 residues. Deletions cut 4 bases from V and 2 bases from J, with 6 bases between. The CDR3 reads CASSPVNTGELFF. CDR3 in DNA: TGCGCCAGCAGCCCAGTCAACACCGGGGAGCTGTTTTTT.

CDR3 in DNA: TGTGCCTCCTTACTCCGGGGGGGCCGCACCGGGGAGCTGTTTTTT. Residues: CASLLRGGRTGELFF. The chain recombines TRBV2 with TRBJ2-2, with 8 bases aligning to TRBD2. Trimming removed 11 bases from V and 4 bases from J; junction bases left unmatched: 12. Looked up from germline, CDR1 is SNHLY and CDR2 is FYNNEI. The length of the CDR3 is 15 residues.

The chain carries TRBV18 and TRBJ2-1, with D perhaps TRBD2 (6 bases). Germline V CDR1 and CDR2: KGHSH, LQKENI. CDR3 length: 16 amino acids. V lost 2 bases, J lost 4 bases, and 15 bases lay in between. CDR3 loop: CASSPTSGPRYNEQFF. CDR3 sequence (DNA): TGTGCCAGCTCACCAACGAGCGGGCCAAGGTACAATGAGCAGTTCTTC. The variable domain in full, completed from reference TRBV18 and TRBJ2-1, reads NAGVMQNPRHLVRRRGQEARLRCSPMKGHSHVYWYRQLPEEGLKFMVYLQKENIIDESGMPKERFSAEFPKEGPSILRIQQVVRGDSAAYFCASSPTSGPRYNEQFFGPGTRLTVL.

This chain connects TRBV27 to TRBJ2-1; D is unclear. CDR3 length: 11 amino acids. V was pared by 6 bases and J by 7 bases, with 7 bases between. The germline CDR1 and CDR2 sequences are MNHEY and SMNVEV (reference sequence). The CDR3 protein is CASSSLNEQFF. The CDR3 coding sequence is TGTGCCAGCAGCTCCCTTAATGAGCAGTTCTTC.

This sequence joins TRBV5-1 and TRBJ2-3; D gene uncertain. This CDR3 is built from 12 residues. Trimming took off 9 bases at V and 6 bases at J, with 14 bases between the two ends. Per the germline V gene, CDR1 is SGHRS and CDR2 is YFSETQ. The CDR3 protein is CATSPDDDTQYF. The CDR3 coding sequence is TGCGCCACCTCGCCCGACGACGATACGCAGTATTTT.

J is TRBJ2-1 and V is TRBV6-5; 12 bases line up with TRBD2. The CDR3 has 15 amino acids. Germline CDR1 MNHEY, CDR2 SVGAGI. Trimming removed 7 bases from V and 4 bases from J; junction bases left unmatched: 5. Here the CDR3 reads CASTPTSGGYNEQFF. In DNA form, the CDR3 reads TGTGCCAGCACCCCGACTAGCGGGGGATACAATGAGCAGTTCTTC.